Below, 8 T cell receptor beta chains from the same sample are listed, as sequenced in a study of shared clonotypes between healthy human individuals (dated by TCRdb to the early 2020s). Library generation was performed with the immunoSEQ multiplex PCR assay. In its TCRdb copy, this immuneACCESS table keeps in-frame sequences only and misses some clones. Where compared with another copy, unresolved V genes explain less than half of these, and the others have no known cause. The sample table contains around 450,000 clones; only one count was recorded for 70% to 80% of them. The ten largest clonotypes hold approximately 13% of the sample. Sequenced input: PBMCs. These receptors were collected from a middle-aged woman in good health. Some clones in this sample may be carry-over from other donors' samples.

The chain links TRBV29-1 to TRBJ2-3, with 8 bases fitting TRBD1. The germline gives CDR1 SQVTM, CDR2 ANQGSEA. With 5 bases clipped from V and 2 bases from J, the junction kept 6 bases outside the gene matches. CDR3 length: 14 residues. CDR3 loop: CSVTTGDHTDTQYF. The CDR3 region has the DNA TGCAGCGTTACGACAGGGGATCACACAGATACGCAGTATTTT.

This clone was observed a single time. The chain is built from TRBV19 and TRBJ2-7; tentative D call: TRBD2 (6 bases). Germline V gene data show CDR1 as LNHDA and CDR2 as SQIVND (reference sequence). Deletions cut 1 base from V and 0 bases from J, with 10 bases between. The CDR3 loop spans 15 amino acids. The CDR3 spells CASSIGDWFSYEQYF. In DNA form, the CDR3 reads TGTGCCAGTAGTATAGGGGACTGGTTCTCCTACGAGCAGTACTTC.

The rearrangement uses TRBV4-3 and TRBJ2-7; 11 bases line up with TRBD1. The CDR3 covers 14 residues. The germline gives CDR1 LGHNA, CDR2 YSLEER. J was trimmed by 5 bases and V by 1 base; bases with no gene match: 1. The chain's CDR3 is CASSQGTGGHEQYF. CDR3 in DNA: TGCGCCAGCAGCCAAGGGACAGGGGGCCACGAGCAGTACTTC.

The count of this clone is one. The chain combines TRBV2 with TRBJ1-2; D not certain. CDR1 is SNHLY, CDR2 FYNNEI, per germline. With 6 bases removed from V and 2 bases from J, the gap between germline ends came to 7 bases. There are 12 residues in the CDR3. The CDR3 DNA reads TGTGCCAGCAGGGACGACAACTATGGCTACACCTTC. Translating gives CASRDDNYGYTF.

This clone was observed a few times. The chain joins TRBV7-6 to TRBJ2-7; 11 bases agree with TRBD1. The CDR3 is 17 residues long. The V gene's germline CDR1 is SGHVS and CDR2 FNYEAQ. The trim removed 3 bases at V and 4 bases at J, leaving 11 bases unmatched. This CDR3 reads CASSLGQGGLGGYEQYF. The CDR3 DNA is TGTGCCAGCAGCTTGGGACAGGGGGGACTAGGAGGTTACGAGCAGTACTTC. Drawing the rest from reference TRBV7-6 and TRBJ2-7, the complete variable domain is GAGVSQSPRYKVTKRGQDVALRCDPISGHVSLYWYRQALGQGPEFLTYFNYEAQQDKSGLPNDRFSAERPEGSISTLTIQRTEQRDSAMYRCASSLGQGGLGGYEQYFGPGTRLTVT.

The chain joins TRBV11-2 to TRBJ2-1, with 14 positions matching TRBD2. The J segment lost 8 bases and the V segment lost 1 base, leaving 7 bases of the junction unmatched. Germline V gives CDR1 SGHAT, CDR2 FQNNGV. This CDR3 spans 17 amino acids. CDR3 nucleotides: TGTGCCAGCAGCTTAGGATTTGGACTAGCGGGAGGACATGAGCAGTTCTTC. It specifies CASSLGFGLAGGHEQFF.

J is TRBJ2-2 and V is TRBV5-1, with D perhaps matching TRBD2 (6 bases). In germline, CDR1 is SGHRS, CDR2 YFSETQ. Trimming left V 0 bases short and J 1 base short, with 22 bases between. The CDR3 runs to 20 residues. This CDR3 is CASSLGPLGRPRLNTGELFF. For the CDR3, the DNA is TGCGCCAGCAGCTTGGGCCCTCTGGGGAGGCCTCGATTGAACACCGGGGAGCTGTTTTTT.

CDR3 sequence (DNA): TGTGCCAGCAGAGCAGGCGCACCCCCTTACGAGCAGTACTTC. It encodes CASRAGAPPYEQYF. The chain carries TRBV6-6 and TRBJ2-7; D ambiguous. There are 14 residues in the CDR3. Trimming left V 6 bases short and J 4 bases short, with 16 bases between. Germline CDR1 reads MNHNY; CDR2 reads SVGAGI (reference sequence).